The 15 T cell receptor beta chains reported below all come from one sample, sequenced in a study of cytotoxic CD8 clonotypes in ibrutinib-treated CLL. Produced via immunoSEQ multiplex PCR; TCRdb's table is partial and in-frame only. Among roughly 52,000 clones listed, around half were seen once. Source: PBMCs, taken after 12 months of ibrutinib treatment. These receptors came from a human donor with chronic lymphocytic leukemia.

The CDR3 DNA reads TGTGCCAGCTCACGGTCGGGGGGGACCTACGAGCAGTACTTC. It encodes CASSRSGGTYEQYF. The chain employs TRBV18 and TRBJ2-7; TRBD2 matches 8 bases. The CDR3 loop spans 14 amino acids. Germline CDR1 is KGHSH and CDR2 is LQKENI. The trim removed 4 bases at V and 2 bases at J, leaving 4 bases unmatched.

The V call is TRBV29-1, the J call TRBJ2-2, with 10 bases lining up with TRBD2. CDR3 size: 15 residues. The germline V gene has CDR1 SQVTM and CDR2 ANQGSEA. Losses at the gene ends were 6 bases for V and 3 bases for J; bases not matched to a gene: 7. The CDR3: CSVRGLAGDTGELFF. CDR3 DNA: TGCAGCGTCCGAGGGCTAGCGGGAGACACCGGGGAGCTGTTTTTT.

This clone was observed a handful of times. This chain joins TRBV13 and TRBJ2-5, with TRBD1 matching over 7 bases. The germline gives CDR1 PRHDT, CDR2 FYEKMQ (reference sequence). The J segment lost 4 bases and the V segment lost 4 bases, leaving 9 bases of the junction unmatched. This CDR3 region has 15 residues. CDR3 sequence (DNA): TGTGCCAGCAGCTCCATGACAGGGCGAGGAGAGACCCAGTACTTC. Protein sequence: CASSSMTGRGETQYF. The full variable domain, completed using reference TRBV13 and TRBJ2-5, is AAGVIQSPRHLIKEKRETATLKCYPIPRHDTVYWYQQGPGQDPQFLISFYEKMQSDKGSIPDRFSAQQFSDYHSELNMSSLELGDSALYFCASSSMTGRGETQYFGPGTRLLVL.

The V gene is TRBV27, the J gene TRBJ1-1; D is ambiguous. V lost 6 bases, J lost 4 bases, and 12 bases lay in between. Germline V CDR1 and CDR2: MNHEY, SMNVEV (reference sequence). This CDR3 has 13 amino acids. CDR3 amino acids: CASSGTAGTEAFF. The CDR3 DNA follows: TGTGCCAGCAGCGGAACAGCAGGCACTGAAGCTTTCTTT.

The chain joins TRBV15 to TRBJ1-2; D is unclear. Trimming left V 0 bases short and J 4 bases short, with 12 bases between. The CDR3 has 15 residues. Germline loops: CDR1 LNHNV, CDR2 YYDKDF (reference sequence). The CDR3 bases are TGTGCCACCAGCAGAGACCCGGTGGCAGCCTATGGCTACACCTTC. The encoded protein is CATSRDPVAAYGYTF.

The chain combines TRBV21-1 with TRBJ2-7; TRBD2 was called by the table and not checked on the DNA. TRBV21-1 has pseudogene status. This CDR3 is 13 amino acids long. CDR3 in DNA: TGTGCCAGCAGCAACGGGGGATCCTACGAGCAGTACTTC. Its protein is CASSNGGSYEQYF.

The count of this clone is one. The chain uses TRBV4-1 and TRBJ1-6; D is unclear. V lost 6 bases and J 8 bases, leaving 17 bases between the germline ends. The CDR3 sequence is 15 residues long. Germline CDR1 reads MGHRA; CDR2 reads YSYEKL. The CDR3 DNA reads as TGCGCCAGCAGTCGTGGTCCGGCTGGGGATTCACCCCTCCACTTT. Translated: CASSRGPAGDSPLHF.

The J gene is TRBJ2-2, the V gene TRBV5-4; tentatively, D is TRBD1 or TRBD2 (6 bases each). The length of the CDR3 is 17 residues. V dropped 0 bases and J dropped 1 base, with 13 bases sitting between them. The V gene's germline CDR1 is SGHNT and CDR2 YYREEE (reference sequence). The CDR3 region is CASSLAGGQGNTGELFF. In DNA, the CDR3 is TGTGCCAGCAGCTTGGCTGGGGGGCAGGGGAACACCGGGGAGCTGTTTTTT. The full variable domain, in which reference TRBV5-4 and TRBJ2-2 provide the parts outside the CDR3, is ETGVTQSPTHLIKTRGQQVTLRCSSQSGHNTVSWYQQALGQGPQFIFQYYREEENGRGNFPPRFSGLQFPNYSSELNVNALELDDSALYLCASSLAGGQGNTGELFFGEGSRLTVL.

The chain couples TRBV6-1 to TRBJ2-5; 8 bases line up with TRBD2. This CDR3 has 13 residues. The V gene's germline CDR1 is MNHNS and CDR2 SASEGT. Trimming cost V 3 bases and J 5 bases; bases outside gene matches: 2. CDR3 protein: CASSEGLEETQYF. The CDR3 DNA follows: TGTGCCAGCAGTGAGGGACTAGAGGAGACCCAGTACTTC.

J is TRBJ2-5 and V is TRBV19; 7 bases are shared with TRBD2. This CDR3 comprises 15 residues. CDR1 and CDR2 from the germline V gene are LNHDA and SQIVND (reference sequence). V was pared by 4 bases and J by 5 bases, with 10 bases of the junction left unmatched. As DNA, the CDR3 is TGTGCCAGTAGTAACCCGGGGCGGGAGTTGGAGACCCAGTACTTC. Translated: CASSNPGRELETQYF.

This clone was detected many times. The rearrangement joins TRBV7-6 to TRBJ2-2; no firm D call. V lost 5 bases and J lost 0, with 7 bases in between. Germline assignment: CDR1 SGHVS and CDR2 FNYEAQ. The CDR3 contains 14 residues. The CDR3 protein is CASSQAANTGELFF. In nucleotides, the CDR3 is TGTGCCAGCAGCCAGGCCGCGAACACCGGGGAGCTGTTTTTT.

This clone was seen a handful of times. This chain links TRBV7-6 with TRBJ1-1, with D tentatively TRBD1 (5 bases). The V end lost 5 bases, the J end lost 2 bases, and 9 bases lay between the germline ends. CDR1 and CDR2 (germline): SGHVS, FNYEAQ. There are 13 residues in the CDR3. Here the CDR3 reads CASSRDSNTEAFF. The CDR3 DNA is TGTGCCAGCAGCCGTGACAGTAACACTGAAGCTTTCTTT.

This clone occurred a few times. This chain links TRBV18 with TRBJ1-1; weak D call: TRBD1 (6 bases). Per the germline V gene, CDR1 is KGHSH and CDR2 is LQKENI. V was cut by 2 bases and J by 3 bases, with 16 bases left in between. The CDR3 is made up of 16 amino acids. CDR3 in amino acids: CASSPRTDWDDTEAFF. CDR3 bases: TGTGCCAGCTCACCAAGGACAGATTGGGATGACACTGAAGCTTTCTTT.

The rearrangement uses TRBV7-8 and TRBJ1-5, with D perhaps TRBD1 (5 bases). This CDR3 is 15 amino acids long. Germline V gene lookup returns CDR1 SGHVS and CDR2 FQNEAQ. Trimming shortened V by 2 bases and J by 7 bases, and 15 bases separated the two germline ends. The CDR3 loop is CASSLPAEAGQPQHF. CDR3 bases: TGTGCCAGCAGCTTACCGGCCGAGGCAGGGCAGCCCCAGCATTTT.

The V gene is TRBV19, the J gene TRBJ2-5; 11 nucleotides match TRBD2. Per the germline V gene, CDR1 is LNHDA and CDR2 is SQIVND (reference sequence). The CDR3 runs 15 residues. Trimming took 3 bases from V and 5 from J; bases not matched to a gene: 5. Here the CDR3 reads CASSIRSGRGETQYF. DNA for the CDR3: TGTGCCAGTAGTATTCGTAGCGGGAGGGGGGAGACCCAGTACTTC.